Many counts were recorded for the clone carrying this T cell receptor (beta chain). The CDR3 runs to 14 residues. V was pared by 3 bases and J by 5 bases, with 14 bases between. CDR1 and CDR2 (germline): MDHEN, SYDVKM. This sample was included in a study of Graves' ophthalmopathy and Graves' hyperthyroidism. As the template, RNA transcripts were used to amplify TCR beta CDR3 regions. The workflow started with a first-round RT-PCR run with HTBI primers and then moved on to a second-round multiplex PCR. TCRdb processed the multiplex PCR reads anew with MiXCR; each CDR3 protein has one entry. The sample records about 620,000 distinct CDR3 sequences, about 24% being singletons.

The specimen sequenced was peripheral blood. The receptor was isolated from a woman younger than 35 with stable Graves' hyperthyroidism. Some clones in this sample may be carry-over from other donors' samples. This chain links TRBV28 with TRBJ2-7; D is possibly TRBD1 (6 bases). The CDR3 region is CASSFPGHKDEQYF. The DNA of the CDR3 is TGTGCCAGCAGTTTTCCGGGACACAAAGACGAGCAGTACTTC.